This T cell receptor beta chain emerged from a study of T cells after yellow fever vaccination. Per the germline V gene, CDR1 is MNHEY and CDR2 is SMNVEV (reference sequence). The J segment lost 4 bases and the V segment lost 6 bases, leaving 6 bases of the junction unmatched. The CDR3 spans 14 residues. General study findings and limits: The secondary response showed a weaker magnitude and a faster peak, day 5 versus 15.

Each CDR3 protein is one row after TCRdb ran MiXCR on the 5' RACE reads. Counted here are hundreds of thousands of distinct CDR3 sequences, roughly 12% occurring once; the ten biggest clones make up more than 13%. This clonotype was recorded a few times. Its specificity is unknown. The specimen comprised PBMCs, sampled on the day of the yellow fever booster vaccination. This receptor was identified in a man aged 30 to 39 who received the YFV17D yellow fever vaccine. V is TRBV27 and J is TRBJ2-3, with 8 nucleotides matching TRBD2. CDR3 in amino acids: CASSFPGGADTQYF. The CDR3 DNA reads as TGTGCCAGCAGCTTCCCGGGAGGGGCAGATACGCAGTATTTT.